This T cell receptor beta chain emerged from a study of identical twins. Study-wide findings and caveats: Sequences that were beta out-of-frame showed weaker excess twin sharing.

The table lists this clonotype with a few counts. What it recognizes is unknown. There are 16 residues in the CDR3. Via MiXCR, TCRdb re-called the 5' RACE reads, giving one row per CDR3 protein. The data hold fewer than 500,000 distinct CDR3 sequences, with 20% to 25% observed a single time. These data also formed part of another study, on T cells expressing NK-cell markers. From that paper: The TCR beta repertoires originated in sorted CD3+CD56+NKG2C+, CD3+CD56+NKG2C- and CD3+CD56-NKG2C+ T cells.

This sequence originates from a woman between 18 and 29 years old in good health. Sequencing was performed on CD4+ T cells sorted from blood. The genes are TRBV12-1 and TRBJ2-7; the table's TRBD1 call for D was not verified on the DNA. TRBV12-1 is reported as a pseudogene. CDR3 DNA sequence: TGTGCCAGCAGCACCCTGCCATCAGGGACGGTCTACGAGCAGTACTTC. This codes for CASSTLPSGTVYEQYF.